This T cell receptor (beta chain) was sequenced during a study of blood T cell repertoires in COVID-19. How the authors handled the data: Estimates of nucleated cell counts were drawn from the amplification of reference gene primers. Repertoires were generated with immunoSEQ multiplex PCR, while TCRdb's copy carries only in-frame clones and drops some. Clone size and V and J calls were adopted from that table, with D and trimming inferred from the DNA. In the table there are more than 75,000 clones, 82% of which are singletons. There are 15 residues in the CDR3. V was pared by 2 bases and J by 1 base, with 2 bases of the junction left unmatched. Germline V CDR1 and CDR2: MNHEY, SMNVEV (reference sequence).

The rearrangement joins TRBV27 to TRBJ2-3; the match to TRBD2 covers 8 bases. This TCR came from a man between 60 and 75 years old with acute or convalescent COVID-19. Sequencing was carried out using peripheral blood. DNA of the CDR3: TGTGCCAGCAGTTTACAGACTAGCGGCACAGATACGCAGTATTTT. Amino acids: CASSLQTSGTDTQYF.